What follows describes a single T cell receptor (beta chain). Its matching antigen is unknown. V was pared by 3 bases and J by 3 bases, with 18 bases between. Germline assignment: CDR1 GTSNPN and CDR2 SVGIG (reference sequence). The CDR3 totals 15 residues. The repertoire was sequenced with immunoSEQ multiplex PCR; TCRdb's copy has only in-frame clones and lacks some. Among more than 75,000 clones listed, about 81% were seen once. This record belongs to a study of OX40 agonist ivuxolimab in advanced cancers. Overall study: Patients were about 83% male with ages about 23 to 79, mean 60. Findings of the study overall: In the expanded peripheral T cells, antigen specificity was never determined. In CD8+ T cells, expanded clones were on average more numerous than in CD4+.

This chain uses TRBV30 with TRBJ2-7, with a possible D match to TRBD2 (6 bases). The receptor's source is an adult with an advanced solid tumor such as melanoma, head and neck, liver or kidney cancer. This sample comprised CD4+ or CD8+ T cells sorted from blood, obtained in a trial of the OX40 agonist ivuxolimab. Here the CDR3 reads CAWSGGTYVDYEQYF. The DNA of the CDR3 is TGTGCCTGGAGCGGTGGGACTTACGTGGACTACGAGCAGTACTTC.